This TCR beta chain derives from a study of blood T cell repertoires in COVID-19. Study details: Italy, Spain and the United States were the sources of the convalescent and acute COVID-19 samples. In each case, the material was cDNA or gDNA derived from T cells, B-cell-depleted T cells, or PBMCs.

V was shortened by 5 bases and J by 7 bases, with 9 bases between the two germline ends. From germline, CDR1 is SEHNR and CDR2 FQNEAQ (reference sequence). The CDR3 has 12 residues. As handled by the study authors: It was from reference gene primer amplification that nucleated cell counts were estimated. Sequencing was performed with immunoSEQ multiplex PCR; in TCRdb, only in-frame clones are kept and a portion is missing. V and J calls and clone size are as listed in that table; D and trimming were resolved from the DNA. This table holds 60,000 to 90,000 clones, around 88% found once. The rearrangement joins TRBV7-9 to TRBJ1-5, with D possibly being TRBD1 (6 bases). Sequences were obtained from peripheral blood. The receptor was derived from an elderly woman with active or convalescent COVID-19. The CDR3 DNA follows: TGTGCCAGCAGCATACAGGGACAGCCCCAGCATTTT. Translated, it gives CASSIQGQPQHF. Full variable domain (missing parts from reference TRBV7-9 and TRBJ1-5): DTGVSQNPRHKITKRGQNVTFRCDPISEHNRLYWYRQTLGQGPEFLTYFQNEAQLEKSRLLSDRFSAERPKGSFSTLEIQRTEQGDSAMYLCASSIQGQPQHFGDGTRLSIL.